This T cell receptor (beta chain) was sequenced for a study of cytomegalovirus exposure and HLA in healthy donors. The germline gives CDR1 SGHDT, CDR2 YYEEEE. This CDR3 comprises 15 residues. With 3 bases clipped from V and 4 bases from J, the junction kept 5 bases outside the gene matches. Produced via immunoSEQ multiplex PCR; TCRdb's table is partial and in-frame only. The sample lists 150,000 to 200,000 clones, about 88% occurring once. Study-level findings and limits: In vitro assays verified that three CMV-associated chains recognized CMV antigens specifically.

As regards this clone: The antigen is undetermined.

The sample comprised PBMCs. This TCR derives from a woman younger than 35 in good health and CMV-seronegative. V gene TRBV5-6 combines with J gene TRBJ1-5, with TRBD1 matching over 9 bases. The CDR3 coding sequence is TGTGCCAGCAGCTACCGGGACAGGGAAAATCAGCCCCAGCATTTT. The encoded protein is CASSYRDRENQPQHF.